Listed here are 32 T cell receptor beta chains from one sample, sequenced in a study of PD-L1 blockade in urothelial cancer (dated by TCRdb to about 2017). Libraries were constructed by the immunoSEQ multiplex PCR assay. TCRdb provides this immuneACCESS table in a form limited to in-frame rearrangements. Some clones are lacking; in checked studies, under half of them reflect an unresolved V gene, and why the rest are absent is not known. For this sample there are 95,000 to 150,000 clones; roughly 86% appear just once. Roughly 2.3% of the sample is taken by the ten largest. The sample's time point label, in plain terms: peripheral blood 6 weeks after treatment start. This specimen consisted of PBMCs, obtained around atezolizumab (anti-PD-L1) treatment. The receptors were gathered from a middle-aged man with urothelial cancer.

This chain connects TRBV5-4 to TRBJ2-5; no clear D. The V end was cut by 0 bases, the J end by 0 bases, with 6 bases between. This CDR3 is 14 amino acids long. Germline CDR1 SGHNT, CDR2 YYREEE (reference sequence). The CDR3 sequence is CASSLVQHQETQYF. For the CDR3, the DNA is TGTGCCAGCAGCTTGGTACAGCACCAAGAGACCCAGTACTTC. The full variable domain, its missing parts supplied by reference TRBV5-4 and TRBJ2-5, is ETGVTQSPTHLIKTRGQQVTLRCSSQSGHNTVSWYQQALGQGPQFIFQYYREEENGRGNFPPRFSGLQFPNYSSELNVNALELDDSALYLCASSLVQHQETQYFGPGTRLLVL.

This clone has only a few counts. The chain employs TRBV5-4 and TRBJ1-1; no reliable D call. The CDR3 totals 11 residues. Trimming removed 4 bases at V and 7 bases at J, with 8 bases between. Germline V gene lookup returns CDR1 SGHNT and CDR2 YYREEE (reference sequence). CDR3 bases: TGTGCCAGCAGCCGTCTCGGTGAAGCTTTCTTT. Its translation: CASSRLGEAFF.

The chain uses TRBV6-1 and TRBJ1-4; 8 bases align to TRBD1. Per the germline V gene, CDR1 is MNHNS and CDR2 is SASEGT. This CDR3 is 15 amino acids long. Trimming at V came to 6 bases and at J to 1 base, leaving 4 bases not matched to a gene. The CDR3 sequence is CASREQGGTNEKLFF. The CDR3 DNA is TGTGCCAGCAGAGAACAGGGGGGAACTAATGAAAAACTGTTTTTT.

The rearrangement uses TRBV6-5 and TRBJ2-1; maybe TRBD1 (6 bases). The CDR3 consists of 15 residues. Germline V gene data show CDR1 as MNHEY and CDR2 as SVGAGI. The germline V and J ends were trimmed by 2 bases and 0 bases, with 8 bases remaining between them. The CDR3 DNA reads TGTGCCAGCAGTTACCGGGACACCTCCTACAATGAGCAGTTCTTC. This codes for CASSYRDTSYNEQFF.

This clone was seen a few times. The chain links TRBV2 to TRBJ2-5; no definite D call. The CDR3 has 14 amino acids. Per the germline V gene, CDR1 is SNHLY and CDR2 is FYNNEI. With 4 bases removed from V and 4 bases from J, the gap between germline ends came to 13 bases. CDR3: CASSGGSFGETQYF. The CDR3 DNA reads TGTGCCAGCAGTGGAGGCTCCTTCGGAGAGACCCAGTACTTC.

The chain has TRBV6-1 and TRBJ2-3; no clear D gene. This CDR3 contains 13 residues. Germline CDR1 MNHNS, CDR2 SASEGT. The germline V and J ends were trimmed by 8 bases and 8 bases, with 17 bases remaining between them. CDR3 sequence: CASRHPLPRTQYF. For the CDR3, the DNA is TGTGCCAGCCGACACCCCTTACCCCGTACGCAGTATTTT.

V gene TRBV6-5 combines with J gene TRBJ1-3, with D possibly TRBD1 on 5 matching bases. This CDR3 contains 15 residues. V lost 2 bases and J lost 0, with 8 bases in between. The germline V gene encodes CDR1 MNHEY and CDR2 SVGAGI. The DNA for the CDR3 is TGTGCCAGCAGTTACGGCGGGGGCTCTGGAAACACCATATATTTT. Protein sequence: CASSYGGGSGNTIYF.

V usage is TRBV18 and J usage is TRBJ2-1; 9 bases agree with TRBD2. J gave up 7 bases and V 1 base, and 11 bases lay outside the gene matches. This CDR3 region has 17 residues. Germline V gene sequence: CDR1 KGHSH, CDR2 LQKENI. The CDR3 sequence: CASSPLGSGSNKNEQFF. Here the CDR3 DNA reads TGTGCCAGCTCACCACTTGGTAGCGGGAGTAACAAGAATGAGCAGTTCTTC.

The V call is TRBV19, the J call TRBJ1-1; weak D call: TRBD1 (6 bases). V was cut by 2 bases and J by 1 base, with 17 bases left in between. This CDR3 is built from 17 residues. CDR1 is LNHDA, CDR2 SQIVND, per germline (reference sequence). CDR3 bases: TGTGCCAGTAGTATAACCTGGGCAGGACAGTCGAACACTGAAGCTTTCTTT. This encodes CASSITWAGQSNTEAFF.

V usage is TRBV30 and J usage is TRBJ2-7, with 7 bases fitting TRBD2. Germline trimming cut 1 base from V and 2 bases from J; bases unmatched to any gene: 8. Per the germline V gene, CDR1 is GTSNPN and CDR2 is SVGIG (reference sequence). CDR3 length equals 15 residues. Here the CDR3 DNA reads TGTGCCTGGAGTGATACCGGGAGGTGGCCCTACGAGCAGTACTTC. Amino acid sequence: CAWSDTGRWPYEQYF.

The V call is TRBV5-1, the J call TRBJ2-7; no firm D call. V was clipped by 7 bases and J by 4 bases, with 12 bases between them. Germline CDR1 reads SGHRS; CDR2 reads YFSETQ. The CDR3 is 12 residues long. CDR3 sequence reads: CASGPGSYEQYF. The CDR3 DNA sequence: TGCGCCAGCGGCCCAGGATCTTACGAGCAGTACTTC.

This clone was found a few times. This sequence joins TRBV2 and TRBJ1-1; D is perhaps TRBD1 (5 bases). The CDR3 runs 14 residues. Trimming took 3 bases from V and 10 from J, leaving 18 bases between them. Germline assignment: CDR1 SNHLY and CDR2 FYNNEI. The CDR3 is CASSDPQGRTSAFF. CDR3 bases: TGTGCCAGCAGTGACCCCCAGGGCAGAACATCAGCTTTCTTT. The full variable domain, rest sourced from reference TRBV2 and TRBJ1-1, is EPEVTQTPSHQVTQMGQEVILRCVPISNHLYFYWYRQILGQKVEFLVSFYNNEISEKSEIFDDQFSVERPDGSNFTLKIRSTKLEDSAMYFCASSDPQGRTSAFFGQGTRLTVV.

The chain is built from TRBV7-9 and TRBJ2-3; 11 nucleotides match TRBD2. Germline trimming cut 2 bases from V and 10 bases from J; bases unmatched to any gene: 5. CDR3 length equals 14 residues. Germline CDR1 reads SEHNR; CDR2 reads FQNEAQ (reference sequence). In DNA form, the CDR3 reads TGTGCCAGCAGCTTACCGGGACTAGCGGTAGCGCAGTATTTT. Protein product: CASSLPGLAVAQYF.

The chain couples TRBV5-5 to TRBJ1-1, with 8 bases lining up with TRBD1. Germline V gene sequence: CDR1 SGHKS, CDR2 YYEKEE (reference sequence). There are 15 residues in the CDR3. The junction had 8 bases not matched to a gene; V was cut back by 2 bases and J by 5 bases. This CDR3 is CASSFSRQGTTEAFF. CDR3 coding DNA: TGTGCCAGCAGCTTCTCACGACAGGGGACGACTGAAGCTTTCTTT.

The chain has TRBV7-6 and TRBJ2-7, with 12 bases aligning to TRBD2. CDR1 is SGHVS, CDR2 FNYEAQ, per germline. V was pared by 0 bases and J by 5 bases, with 2 bases of the junction left unmatched. The CDR3 runs 15 residues. CDR3 DNA sequence: TGTGCCAGCAGCTTAGCGGCTAGCGGGAGGGACGAGCAGTACTTC. This sequence encodes CASSLAASGRDEQYF.

This chain joins TRBV27 and TRBJ1-1; 7 bases match TRBD1. The J segment lost 5 bases and the V segment lost 6 bases, leaving 9 bases of the junction unmatched. CDR1 is MNHEY, CDR2 SMNVEV, per germline (reference sequence). This CDR3 has 14 residues. The CDR3 sequence is CASRTQGTGTEAFF. The CDR3 coding sequence is TGTGCCAGCAGGACACAGGGGACGGGAACTGAAGCTTTCTTT.

The CDR3 here is CASSYGSGYTGELFF. The CDR3 DNA sequence: TGTGCCAGCAGCTACGGGAGTGGGTACACCGGGGAGCTGTTTTTT. This rearrangement joins TRBV7-8 to TRBJ2-2, with D tentatively TRBD2 (6 bases). The germline CDR1 and CDR2 sequences are SGHVS and FQNEAQ. The CDR3 has 15 amino acids. V shed 4 bases and J shed 3 bases, with 12 bases lying between them.

The CDR3 DNA sequence: TGTGCCAGCAGCTTAGGGGAGATCGGGGAGCTGTTTTTT. Protein sequence: CASSLGEIGELFF. The J gene is TRBJ2-2, the V gene TRBV11-2; TRBD2 is a possible D gene (5 bases). The CDR3 extends over 13 amino acids. V was cut by 1 base and J by 7 bases, with 7 bases left in between. Germline values: CDR1 SGHAT, CDR2 FQNNGV.

The V gene is TRBV30, the J gene TRBJ1-1; 8 nucleotides line up with TRBD1. The CDR3 has 17 residues. The junction had 18 bases not matched to a gene; V was cut back by 4 bases and J by 5 bases. CDR1 and CDR2 (germline): GTSNPN, SVGIG (reference sequence). CDR3 residues: CAWTKKGTGVGMTEAFF. CDR3 nucleotide sequence: TGTGCCTGGACCAAGAAGGGGACAGGAGTTGGTATGACTGAAGCTTTCTTT.

The gene calls are TRBV28 and TRBJ1-5; unclear D gene. V was shortened by 4 bases and J by 0 bases, with 13 bases between the two germline ends. Germline V CDR1 and CDR2: MDHEN, SYDVKM. This CDR3 comprises 16 residues. The CDR3 DNA reads TGTGCCAGCAGTTCAAGTAAGAGAGGTAGCAATCAGCCCCAGCATTTT. Its translation is CASSSSKRGSNQPQHF.

The V call is TRBV5-1, the J call TRBJ2-3; D gene ambiguous. The germline gives CDR1 SGHRS, CDR2 YFSETQ. V was pared by 5 bases and J by 0 bases, with 19 bases between. The CDR3 covers 17 residues. The CDR3 spells CASRRSAVQTSTDTQYF. CDR3 sequence (DNA): TGCGCCAGCAGACGATCGGCCGTTCAGACTAGCACAGATACGCAGTATTTT.

This rearrangement joins TRBV28 to TRBJ2-7, with 7 bases identical to TRBD2. Germline V gene data show CDR1 as MDHEN and CDR2 as SYDVKM. The CDR3 loop spans 14 amino acids. After removal of 6 bases from V and 2 bases from J, the junction contained 7 bases not matched to a gene. This CDR3 reads CASSITSATYEQYF. The CDR3 DNA reads TGTGCCAGCAGCATAACTAGCGCAACCTACGAGCAGTACTTC.

The chain couples TRBV5-1 to TRBJ2-5; 11 bases align to TRBD2. With V trimmed by 5 bases and J by 4 bases, 13 bases remained unmatched. This CDR3 has 17 amino acids. The germline V gene has CDR1 SGHRS and CDR2 YFSETQ. CDR3 in DNA: TGCGCCAGCAGTGCCGGGGTAGCGGGAGGGCCTGGAGAGACCCAGTACTTC. This sequence encodes CASSAGVAGGPGETQYF.

J is TRBJ2-7 and V is TRBV10-3; 7 bases match TRBD2. J was trimmed by 7 bases and V by 3 bases; bases with no gene match: 18. In germline, CDR1 is ENHRY, CDR2 SYGVKD. The length of the CDR3 is 17 residues. The DNA for the CDR3 is TGTGCCATCAGTGACGGGGCGGGAGAACTATCTACGGAGGAGCAGTACTTC. Its translation is CAISDGAGELSTEEQYF.

This rearrangement joins TRBV6-5 to TRBJ1-3; D remains ambiguous. The germline CDR1 and CDR2 sequences are MNHEY and SVGAGI. V lost 5 bases to trimming and J lost 7 bases, with 9 bases between them. CDR3 length: 12 residues. The CDR3 bases are TGTGCCAGCAGTCCGGGTTGGAACACCATATATTTT. Translating gives CASSPGWNTIYF.

The gene calls are TRBV19 and TRBJ2-3, with D perhaps matching TRBD2 (6 bases). Deletions cut 3 bases from V and 2 bases from J, with 12 bases between. The CDR3 is 15 residues long. Germline V lookup: CDR1 LNHDA, CDR2 SQIVND (reference sequence). The CDR3 nucleotides read TGTGCCAGTAGTATCGTCGGGACTTACACAGATACGCAGTATTTT. Residues: CASSIVGTYTDTQYF.

This chain links TRBV7-3 with TRBJ1-2, with D perhaps matching TRBD1 (6 bases). The CDR3 length is 13 residues. Trimming took off 6 bases at V and 2 bases at J, with 10 bases between the two ends. Germline V gene lookup returns CDR1 SGHTA and CDR2 FQGTGA. For the CDR3, the DNA is TGTGCCAGCAGTCCCGACAGGAACTATGGCTACACCTTC. It codes for CASSPDRNYGYTF.

This clone showed up just once. The genes are TRBV9 and TRBJ2-3; D uncertain. The CDR3 totals 13 residues. V dropped 4 bases and J dropped 4 bases, with 10 bases sitting between them. Per the germline V gene, CDR1 is SGDLS and CDR2 is YYNGEE. This CDR3 reads CASSTGLPDTQYF. In DNA form, the CDR3 reads TGTGCCAGCAGCACCGGTCTGCCAGATACGCAGTATTTT.

This chain joins TRBV9 and TRBJ2-3; 7 nucleotides align to TRBD2. V was clipped by 6 bases and J by 3 bases; unmatched bases: 10. Looked up from germline, CDR1 is SGDLS and CDR2 is YYNGEE. CDR3 length: 15 amino acids. The CDR3 sequence is CASNYLGGSTDTQYF. Here the CDR3 DNA reads TGTGCCAGCAATTATCTGGGCGGGAGTACAGATACGCAGTATTTT.

This sequence joins TRBV11-2 and TRBJ2-7, with D perhaps matching TRBD2 (6 bases). Germline lookup yields CDR1 SGHAT and CDR2 FQNNGV. The CDR3 runs 15 residues. V lost 5 bases and J 3 bases, leaving 17 bases between the germline ends. CDR3 loop: CASSAAAKGGYEQYF. Here the CDR3 DNA reads TGTGCCAGCAGCGCCGCCGCTAAGGGAGGCTACGAGCAGTACTTC.

The chain couples TRBV9 to TRBJ2-7; 9 bases fit TRBD2. Trimming at V came to 0 bases and at J to 4 bases, leaving 17 bases not matched to a gene. CDR3 length: 19 residues. Germline V lookup: CDR1 SGDLS, CDR2 YYNGEE. CDR3 nucleotides: TGTGCCAGCAGCGTAGTCGTCTTGACTAGCGGCTTAGTTGGGTACGAGCAGTACTTC. Translated: CASSVVVLTSGLVGYEQYF.

V gene TRBV6-5 combines with J gene TRBJ1-2; a possible D gene is TRBD1 (6 bases). V lost 7 bases and J 4 bases, leaving 13 bases between the germline ends. This CDR3 region has 13 residues. The germline V gene encodes CDR1 MNHEY and CDR2 SVGAGI. The CDR3 DNA follows: TGTGCCAGCACGGACAGCCGAATCTATGGCTACACCTTC. Its protein product is CASTDSRIYGYTF.